One T cell receptor beta chain is described in this entry. There is no known antigen for this receptor. Qualities for individual bases were not recorded, and no much larger clone is one base off. Library generation was performed with multiplex PCR. The sequencing machine was an Illumina HiSeq 4000. TCR beta libraries were built with iRepertoire HTBI primers and Arm-PCR amplification of CDR3 regions. Before sequencing, the PCR products underwent gel purification. As for the authors' bioinformatics: Across samples, 60 to 80 TRBV and 13 to 15 TRBJ segments were identified and used for gene usage analysis of CDR3 amino acid clonotypes. Filtered high-quality paired reads were merged into contigs using COPE and FqMerger. BLAST was used to align contigs to IMGT TRBV, TRBD and TRBJ reference genes, with CDR3 defined following IMGT. Any clonotype with a frequency above 0.1% was classified as a highly expanded clone. Shannon entropy was used to measure repertoire diversity, and the Gini coefficient was used to measure V-J evenness. Public clonotypes were defined as clonotypes shared by more than one individual. The raw public data were reprocessed by TCRdb itself: fastp quality trimming at Q25, MiXCR clonotype calling, in-frame beta chains only. Every entry covers one CDR3 protein and lists the most common genes and DNA from its rows. Here the V and J calls rest on TCRdb's processing, not on the authors' analysis. This sample lists 430,000 or so distinct CDR3 sequences; about 21% were detected once. The ten largest clones capture roughly an eighth of the sample.

Sample time point, as interpreted from the label and publication: persistent/refractory GD, antithyroid drugs over 5 years with positive TRAb. For both TCR sequencing and RNA sequencing, RNA was extracted from PBMCs using TRIzol. The diagnosis of Graves' disease was made according to American Thyroid Association guidelines. Patients for the study were recruited at an endocrinology department in Xi'an, China. Each patient gave about 8.1 milliliters of peripheral blood, collected in an EDTA anticoagulant tube. Ficoll Paque Plus density gradient separation was used to isolate PBMCs, and no further T cell sorting was performed. An Agilent 2100 Bioanalyzer and agarose gel were used to assess RNA quality, and a NanoDrop 2000 was used to measure RNA concentration. These data belong to a study of regulatory T cells in long-lasting Graves disease (dated by TCRdb to about 2021). At the level of the whole study: Persistent Graves' disease meant more than 5 years of antithyroid drug treatment with TSH receptor autoantibodies that stayed positive. Persistent Graves' disease patients were compared with newly diagnosed Graves' disease patients by peripheral blood TCR sequencing and RNA sequencing. The study was conducted in China and was registered as a clinical trial. A total of about 33 samples underwent TCR sequencing, from about 13 patients with persistent Graves' disease and 20 or so patients with newly diagnosed Graves' disease. On average, persistent Graves' disease patients in the clinical cohort had been on antithyroid drugs for roughly 11 years. Results and caveats for the whole study, not just this receptor: Compared with newly diagnosed patients, persistent Graves' disease patients had lower TCR Shannon entropy and fewer highly expanded clones, which suggests clonal expansion. Because the primary lesion, thyroid tissue, could not be accessed, the study looked at peripheral blood alone. The authors noted that the small sample size was a limitation that may lower accuracy. Only the TCR beta chain was sequenced and analyzed. Preferential use of TRBV28, TRBJ1-2 and TRBJ2-5 was observed in persistent disease, whereas TRBV20-1 and TRBJ2-1 were favored in newly diagnosed disease. More public clonotypes were shared among persistent patients (around 2,600) than among newly diagnosed patients (roughly 960).

Trimming removed 5 bases from V and 5 bases from J; the gene matches leave 1 base unexplained. CDR1 SQVTM and CDR2 ANQGSEA are derived from the germline V gene. The CDR3 spans 13 residues, from the cysteine through the phenylalanine. CDR3 DNA is the only sequence kept; it has 39 bases, read in frame from the first base. This receptor was identified in a female donor with Graves disease. Recombination linked TRBV29-1 to TRBJ2-1; TRBD2 matches 12 bases in the middle. This sample comprised peripheral blood mononuclear cells (PBMCs), obtained when the disease was refractory, from a patient treated with antithyroid drugs. The encoded CDR3 is CSVRTSGNNEQFF. At the DNA level, the sequence is TGCAGCGTTCGGACTAGCGGGAACAATGAGCAGTTCTTC.